A selection of T cell receptor beta chains follows, all from one sample in a study of CXCR3-negative and CXCR3-positive naive CD8 T cells. TCRdb re-called the 5' RACE reads; one entry per CDR3 protein, DNA not given. The sample features about 90,000 distinct CDR3 sequences, with approximately 1% in its top ten. Sequencing was carried out using naive CXCR3- CD8+ T cells from blood. All receptors derive from a human donor in good health. Some clones in this sample may be carry-over from other donors' samples. CDR3s include the opening cysteine and the closing phenylalanine or tryptophan. Each record gives: CDR3 protein, V gene, J gene.

cdr3_aa: CASSQDPGWDEKLFF
v_call: TRBV3-1
j_call: TRBJ1-4

cdr3_aa: CASSPVFRTTDTQYF
v_call: TRBV11-2
j_call: TRBJ2-3

cdr3_aa: CSARDPSGVSSYEQYF
v_call: TRBV20-1
j_call: TRBJ2-7

cdr3_aa: CASSALGSGANVLTF
v_call: TRBV11-2
j_call: TRBJ2-6

cdr3_aa: CASSLGWRGPSYEQYF
v_call: TRBV5-1
j_call: TRBJ2-7

cdr3_aa: CSVPGGYEQYF
v_call: TRBV29-1
j_call: TRBJ2-7

cdr3_aa: CASTIDSNYGYTF
v_call: TRBV6-6
j_call: TRBJ1-2

cdr3_aa: CASSQGGVTEAFF
v_call: TRBV4-3
j_call: TRBJ1-1

cdr3_aa: CASSVGPDTQYF
v_call: TRBV7-9
j_call: TRBJ2-3

cdr3_aa: CASSYFGTTNSPLHF
v_call: TRBV6-5
j_call: TRBJ1-6

cdr3_aa: CASSSGLAGGTSTDTQYF
v_call: TRBV12-3/TRBV12-4
j_call: TRBJ2-3

cdr3_aa: CASSQGPLDTEAFF
v_call: TRBV4-2
j_call: TRBJ1-1

cdr3_aa: CASSPPSGNSYEQYF
v_call: TRBV28
j_call: TRBJ2-7

cdr3_aa: CASSLIGGSLTDTQYF
v_call: TRBV7-2
j_call: TRBJ2-3

cdr3_aa: CSAPQGVYGYTF
v_call: TRBV20-1
j_call: TRBJ1-2

cdr3_aa: CASSQDRGSPYEQYF
v_call: TRBV4-3
j_call: TRBJ2-7

cdr3_aa: CASSSTGGANNEQFF
v_call: TRBV5-7
j_call: TRBJ2-1

cdr3_aa: CASSDFPPSYNEQFF
v_call: TRBV2
j_call: TRBJ2-1

cdr3_aa: CASSQSMGNEQYF
v_call: TRBV4-3
j_call: TRBJ2-7

cdr3_aa: CASSEWEKLFF
v_call: TRBV25-1
j_call: TRBJ1-4

cdr3_aa: CASPGVSDTEAFF
v_call: TRBV2
j_call: TRBJ1-1

cdr3_aa: CASSLEGQGYEQYF
v_call: TRBV7-9
j_call: TRBJ2-7

cdr3_aa: CSVRMVSTDTQYF
v_call: TRBV29-1
j_call: TRBJ2-3

cdr3_aa: CASSIRTGSNQPQHF
v_call: TRBV6-5
j_call: TRBJ1-5

cdr3_aa: CSSRFSDSTPSYEQYF
v_call: TRBV29-1
j_call: TRBJ2-7

cdr3_aa: CASSKNSYNEQFF
v_call: TRBV11-3
j_call: TRBJ2-1

cdr3_aa: CASSNRTSSGEQFF
v_call: TRBV11-3
j_call: TRBJ2-1

cdr3_aa: CASSQNRAANTEAFF
v_call: TRBV4-3
j_call: TRBJ1-1

cdr3_aa: CASSLANEKLFF
v_call: TRBV5-6
j_call: TRBJ1-4

cdr3_aa: CSVRQENSYNEQFF
v_call: TRBV29-1
j_call: TRBJ2-1

cdr3_aa: CSARDPGMYEQYF
v_call: TRBV20-1
j_call: TRBJ2-7

cdr3_aa: CASSLTSTGELFF
v_call: TRBV7-8
j_call: TRBJ2-2

cdr3_aa: CASSLIESEAFF
v_call: TRBV7-9
j_call: TRBJ1-1

cdr3_aa: CASRTGTGGFYGYTF
v_call: TRBV4-1
j_call: TRBJ1-2

cdr3_aa: CASSQDDRDEQYF
v_call: TRBV3-1
j_call: TRBJ2-7

cdr3_aa: CASPSRGSYEQYF
v_call: TRBV21-1
j_call: TRBJ2-7

cdr3_aa: CASSLLGPDTEAFF
v_call: TRBV12-3/TRBV12-4
j_call: TRBJ1-1

cdr3_aa: CASSLVGGYTGELFF
v_call: TRBV12-3/TRBV12-4
j_call: TRBJ2-2

cdr3_aa: CASSFEERDYEQYF
v_call: TRBV4-2
j_call: TRBJ2-7

cdr3_aa: CSVVKTGTGNYEQYF
v_call: TRBV29-1
j_call: TRBJ2-7

cdr3_aa: CASSFTPRGEAGGHWDEQFF
v_call: TRBV7-6
j_call: TRBJ2-1

cdr3_aa: CPSSEGTGPTYEQYF
v_call: TRBV2
j_call: TRBJ2-7

cdr3_aa: CASSQPSLGVGNTEAFF
v_call: TRBV3-1
j_call: TRBJ1-1

cdr3_aa: CSAGGTDEAFF
v_call: TRBV29-1
j_call: TRBJ1-1

cdr3_aa: CSARGMSAGGITEQFF
v_call: TRBV20-1
j_call: TRBJ2-1